The 23 T cell receptor beta chains reported below all come from one sample, sequenced in a study of Tregs in tolerant kidney transplant recipients. Profiling relied on immunoSEQ multiplex PCR, and the TCRdb table lists in-frame clones only, not all of them. This table has 62,000 or so clones, 95% to 98% appearing once. Sequencing was performed on Tregs from blood, taken before the transplant. The source is a human donor who received a combined kidney and bone marrow transplant.

With respect to this clone: The junction shows a germline mismatch at one end, possibly a read error. The chain combines TRBV11-2 with TRBJ1-3, with a weak D call TRBD1 (5 bases). CDR1 and CDR2 (germline): SGHAT, FQNNGV. This CDR3 comprises 13 residues. The CDR3 loop reads CASTHYQGTTIYF. CDR3 coding DNA: TGTGCCAGCACCCATTATCAGGGAACCACCATATATTTT.

The chain links TRBV11-3 to TRBJ2-1; the match to TRBD2 covers 13 bases. The CDR3 spans 17 residues. Trimming cost V 4 bases and J 7 bases; bases outside gene matches: 10. Germline loops: CDR1 SGHNT, CDR2 YENEEA. DNA for the CDR3: TGTGCCAGCAGCTCCCTCCGGACTAGCGGGAGTGTGAATGAGCAGTTCTTC. This gives the protein CASSSLRTSGSVNEQFF.

The chain combines TRBV7-3 with TRBJ1-1; D is perhaps TRBD1 (5 bases). In germline, CDR1 is SGHTA, CDR2 FQGTGA. This CDR3 region has 16 residues. V lost 1 base and J 0 bases, leaving 12 bases between the germline ends. The chain's CDR3 is CASSLMAGQMNTEAFF. The CDR3, as DNA: TGTGCCAGCAGCTTAATGGCAGGGCAAATGAACACTGAAGCTTTCTTT.

The CDR3 DNA is TGTGCCAGCAGCCCGGGGACTATTCAGGCAGATACGCAGTATTTT. Translated: CASSPGTIQADTQYF. The rearrangement uses TRBV7-9 and TRBJ2-3; 7 bases line up with TRBD2. V shed 5 bases and J 4 bases; nucleotides not matched to a gene: 9. The CDR3 runs 15 residues. CDR1 SEHNR and CDR2 FQNEAQ come from the germline V gene (reference sequence).

The V gene is TRBV18, the J gene TRBJ2-3; 7 positions agree with TRBD2. This CDR3 comprises 14 residues. With 3 bases clipped from V and 4 bases from J, the junction kept 4 bases outside the gene matches. Per germline, CDR1 KGHSH and CDR2 LQKENI. CDR3 coding DNA: TGTGCCAGCTCACCGACTAGCACCCCAGATACGCAGTATTTT. Translation: CASSPTSTPDTQYF.

The V and J genes are TRBV11-1 and TRBJ2-1, with TRBD1 matching 7 bases. Losses at the gene ends were 4 bases for V and 2 bases for J; bases not matched to a gene: 5. Germline loops: CDR1 SGHAT, CDR2 FQDESV (reference sequence). The CDR3 loop spans 15 amino acids. The CDR3 sequence is CASSYTGTAYNEQFF. CDR3 in DNA: TGTGCCAGCAGCTATACCGGGACAGCCTACAATGAGCAGTTCTTC.

The chain recombines TRBV14 with TRBJ1-1; D perhaps matches TRBD1 (5 bases). The CDR3 spans 15 residues. The germline V gene has CDR1 SGHDN and CDR2 FVKESK. Trimming shortened V by 4 bases and J by 0 bases, and 12 bases separated the two germline ends. DNA for the CDR3: TGTGCCAGCAGCCGACAGTTAGCTATGAACACTGAAGCTTTCTTT. Translated: CASSRQLAMNTEAFF.

This rearrangement joins TRBV11-3 to TRBJ1-5, with D possibly TRBD1 on 5 matching bases. Trimming removed 4 bases from V and 9 bases from J, with 10 bases in between. Germline-derived CDR1 and CDR2 are SGHNT and YENEEA. The CDR3 is 12 amino acids. The CDR3 nucleotides read TGTGCCAGCAGCTGGGGCCAGGGGCCCCAGCATTTT. Its translation: CASSWGQGPQHF.

The rearrangement joins TRBV5-1 to TRBJ1-5, with TRBD1 matching over 10 bases. V was clipped by 3 bases and J by 1 base; unmatched bases: 1. The CDR3 has 15 amino acids. Per germline, CDR1 SGHRS and CDR2 YFSETQ. For the CDR3, the DNA is TGCGCCAGCAGCTGGACAGGGGGGAGCAATCAGCCCCAGCATTTT. Protein product: CASSWTGGSNQPQHF.

This chain connects TRBV5-5 to TRBJ2-7, with 8 bases lining up with TRBD1. The junction had 7 bases not matched to a gene; V was cut back by 0 bases and J by 5 bases. The CDR3 runs 15 residues. Per germline, CDR1 SGHKS and CDR2 YYEKEE (reference sequence). The CDR3 region has the DNA TGTGCCAGCAGCTTGGCTCTCAGGGGGCGGGACGAGCAGTACTTC. This sequence encodes CASSLALRGRDEQYF.

The table lists this clone with a count of one. The chain combines TRBV5-5 with TRBJ1-3, with 7 bases identical to TRBD1. The length of the CDR3 is 15 residues. CDR1 SGHKS and CDR2 YYEKEE come from the germline V gene (reference sequence). With V trimmed by 4 bases and J by 6 bases, 10 bases remained unmatched. DNA for the CDR3: TGTGCCAGCAGCCCGACCGGGACAGCCGAAAACACCATATATTTT. It yields the protein CASSPTGTAENTIYF.

This chain connects TRBV4-1 to TRBJ2-7; D gene uncertain. CDR3 length: 18 amino acids. Germline V gene lookup returns CDR1 MGHRA and CDR2 YSYEKL. Between the trimmed V and J ends, which lost 4 bases and 5 bases, there was a span of 27 bases. The CDR3 reads CASSPRADTPFPIDEQYF. CDR3 DNA sequence: TGCGCCAGCAGCCCCCGAGCCGACACCCCTTTCCCAATCGACGAGCAGTACTTC.

This chain connects TRBV7-9 to TRBJ1-4; D is unclear. The V gene's germline CDR1 is SEHNR and CDR2 FQNEAQ (reference sequence). The CDR3 extends over 15 amino acids. V gave up 7 bases and J gave up 5 bases, with 17 bases separating them. The CDR3, as DNA: TGTGCCAGCACCGAAGTCACTCTCGGGAATGAAAAACTGTTTTTT. Translated: CASTEVTLGNEKLFF.

The gene calls are TRBV9 and TRBJ2-2; D gene uncertain. The V gene's germline CDR1 is SGDLS and CDR2 YYNGEE. V was shortened by 4 bases and J by 4 bases, with 5 bases between the two germline ends. This CDR3 is built from 12 residues. Here the CDR3 reads CASSYITGELFF. In nucleotides, the CDR3 is TGTGCCAGCAGCTATATCACCGGGGAGCTGTTTTTT.

This chain connects TRBV6-5 to TRBJ1-5; TRBD1 agrees at 7 bases. The CDR3 spans 14 residues. CDR1 and CDR2 (germline): MNHEY, SVGAGI. V trimming: 5 bases; J trimming: 4 bases; junction bases outside the gene matches: 5. CDR3 protein: CASSKRDSNQPQHF. DNA for the CDR3: TGTGCCAGCAGTAAACGGGACAGTAATCAGCCCCAGCATTTT.

The chain has TRBV18 and TRBJ1-3; no firm D call. V gave up 3 bases and J gave up 8 bases, with 11 bases separating them. The CDR3 contains 13 residues. CDR1 KGHSH and CDR2 LQKENI come from the germline V gene. CDR3 in DNA: TGTGCCAGCTCACCGGACGGGAAACACACCATATATTTT. It encodes CASSPDGKHTIYF.

V gene TRBV25-1 combines with J gene TRBJ2-1; TRBD2 aligns across 7 bases. Per germline, CDR1 MGHDK and CDR2 SYGVNS. V was pared by 9 bases and J by 4 bases, with 6 bases of the junction left unmatched. CDR3 length: 13 residues. Here the CDR3 reads CASRSGLYNEQFF. DNA for the CDR3: TGTGCCAGTCGTAGCGGGCTATACAATGAGCAGTTCTTC.

CDR3 coding DNA: TGTTCTTCAGGCGGGGGTTTGAGCCTCCGAAAACTGTTTTTT. Its translation: CSSGGGLSLRKLFF. The chain recombines TRBV21-1 with TRBJ1-4. TRBV21-1 is annotated as a pseudogene. This CDR3 region has 14 residues.

This chain uses TRBV11-2 with TRBJ2-7, with 8 bases fitting TRBD1. CDR1 and CDR2 (germline): SGHAT, FQNNGV. This CDR3 is 16 amino acids long. V shed 6 bases, J shed 0 bases, and the junction held 10 bases outside the gene matches. The CDR3 DNA sequence: TGTGCCAGCAGTCCCCGCGGGACAGGCAGCTCCTACGAGCAGTACTTC. Protein product: CASSPRGTGSSYEQYF.

The chain joins TRBV30 to TRBJ2-1; D remains ambiguous. CDR1 and CDR2 (germline): GTSNPN, SVGIG (reference sequence). This CDR3 region has 12 residues. Trimming left V 7 bases short and J 1 base short, with 8 bases between. Written as DNA, the CDR3 is TGTGCCTACAGTCCTTCCTACAATGAGCAGTTCTTC. Residues: CAYSPSYNEQFF. Complete variable domain (other parts from reference TRBV30 and TRBJ2-1): SQTIHQWPATLVQPVGSPLSLECTVEGTSNPNLYWYRQAAGRGLQLLFYSVGIGQISSEVPQNLSASRPQDRQFILSSKKLLLSDSGFYLCAYSPSYNEQFFGPGTRLTVL.

This chain connects TRBV29-1 to TRBJ2-1; TRBD2 matches 7 bases. CDR3 size: 17 residues. Germline assignment: CDR1 SQVTM and CDR2 ANQGSEA. The V gene end was trimmed by 4 bases and the J gene end by 8 bases; junction bases not matched to a gene: 20. DNA for the CDR3: TGCAGCGTTGTACAATTAAGGGAGGGAGGGCCATTTCATGAGCAGTTCTTC. Translating gives CSVVQLREGGPFHEQFF.

The gene calls are TRBV5-6 and TRBJ2-7; the D gene is possibly TRBD1 (6 bases). The V and J ends lost 0 bases and 5 bases respectively, with 12 bases between them. The CDR3 contains 14 residues. The germline V gene encodes CDR1 SGHDT and CDR2 YYEEEE. The chain's CDR3 is CASSLALTGNEQYF. CDR3 bases: TGTGCCAGCAGCTTGGCCCTCACAGGGAACGAGCAGTACTTC.

This chain's CDR3 is CASTHSTSSGANVLTF. Here the CDR3 DNA reads TGTGCCAGCACGCATTCGACAAGCTCTGGGGCCAACGTCCTGACTTTC. This rearrangement joins TRBV7-3 to TRBJ2-6, with D uncertain. Germline lookup yields CDR1 SGHTA and CDR2 FQGTGA. V was cut by 7 bases and J by 0 bases, with 13 bases left in between. The CDR3 sequence is 16 residues long.